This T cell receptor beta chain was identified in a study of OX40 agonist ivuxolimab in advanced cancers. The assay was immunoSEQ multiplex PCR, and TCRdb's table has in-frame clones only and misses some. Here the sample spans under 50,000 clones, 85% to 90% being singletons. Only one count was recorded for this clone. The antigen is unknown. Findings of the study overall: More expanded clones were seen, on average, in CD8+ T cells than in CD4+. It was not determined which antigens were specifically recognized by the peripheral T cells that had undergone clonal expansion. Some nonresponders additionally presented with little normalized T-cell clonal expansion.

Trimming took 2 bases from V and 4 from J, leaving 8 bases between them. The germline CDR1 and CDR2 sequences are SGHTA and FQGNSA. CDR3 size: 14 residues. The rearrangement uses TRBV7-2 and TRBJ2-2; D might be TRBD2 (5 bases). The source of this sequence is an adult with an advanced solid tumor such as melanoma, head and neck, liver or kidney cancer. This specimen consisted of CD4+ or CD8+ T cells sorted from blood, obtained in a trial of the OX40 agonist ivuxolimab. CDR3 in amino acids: CASSLLATTGELFF. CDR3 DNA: TGTGCCAGCAGCTTACTAGCAACCACCGGGGAGCTGTTTTTT.